The clone carrying this T cell receptor (beta chain) was seen a few times. Trimming took 6 bases from V and 12 from J, leaving 16 bases between them. Germline V gives CDR1 SGHRS, CDR2 YFSETQ. The CDR3 spans 12 residues. Sequencing used immunoSEQ multiplex PCR; TCRdb keeps in-frame clones, though not all of them. The sample has about 32,000 clones, approximately 86% seen once. The data are from a study of T cells in localized non-small cell lung cancer. The chain uses TRBV5-1 and TRBJ2-1, with D tentatively TRBD2 (7 bases). The input for sequencing was peripheral blood mononuclear cells, taken before any cancer treatment. This clonotype originated in a woman between 35 and 70 years old with stage III lung adenocarcinoma. CDR3 in amino acids: CASTEGEGRQFF. DNA for the CDR3: TGCGCCAGCACCGAGGGGGAGGGCCGGCAGTTCTTC. Full variable domain (outside the CDR3, taken from reference TRBV5-1 and TRBJ2-1): KAGVTQTPRYLIKTRGQQVTLSCSPISGHRSVSWYQQTPGQGLQFLFEYFSETQRNKGNFPGRFSGRQFSNSRSEMNVSTLELGDSALYLCASTEGEGRQFFGPGTRLTVL.